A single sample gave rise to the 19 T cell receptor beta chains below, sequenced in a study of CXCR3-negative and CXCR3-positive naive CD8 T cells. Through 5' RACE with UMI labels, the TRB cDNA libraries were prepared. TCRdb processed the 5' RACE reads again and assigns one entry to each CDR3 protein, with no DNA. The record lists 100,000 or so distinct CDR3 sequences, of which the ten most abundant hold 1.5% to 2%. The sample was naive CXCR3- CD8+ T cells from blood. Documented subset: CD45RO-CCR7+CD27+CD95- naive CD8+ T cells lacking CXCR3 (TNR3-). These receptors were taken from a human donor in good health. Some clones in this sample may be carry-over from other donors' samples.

CDR3 residues: CASSEWRGESYEQYF. This chain connects TRBV2 to TRBJ2-7; with no DNA, the TCRdb D assignment of TRBD2 cannot be verified. The length of the CDR3 is 15 residues. Germline CDR1 reads SNHLY; CDR2 reads FYNNEI. The entire variable domain, with the rest obtained from reference TRBV2 and TRBJ2-7, is as follows: EPEVTQTPSHQVTQMGQEVILRCVPISNHLYFYWYRQILGQKVEFLVSFYNNEISEKSEIFDDQFSVERPDGSNFTLKIRSTKLEDSAMYFCASSEWRGESYEQYFGPGTRLTVT.

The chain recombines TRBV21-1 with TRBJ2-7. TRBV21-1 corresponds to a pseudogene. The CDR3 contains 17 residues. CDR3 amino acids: CASSSPEKAGVSYEQYF.

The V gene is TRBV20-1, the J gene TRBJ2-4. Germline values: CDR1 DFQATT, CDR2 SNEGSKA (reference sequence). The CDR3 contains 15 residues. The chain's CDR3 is CSATPENLAKNIQYF.

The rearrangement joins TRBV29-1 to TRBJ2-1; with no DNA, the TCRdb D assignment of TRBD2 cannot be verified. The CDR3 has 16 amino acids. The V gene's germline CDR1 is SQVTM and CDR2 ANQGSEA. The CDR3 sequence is CSVDPRGSSGVNEQFF.

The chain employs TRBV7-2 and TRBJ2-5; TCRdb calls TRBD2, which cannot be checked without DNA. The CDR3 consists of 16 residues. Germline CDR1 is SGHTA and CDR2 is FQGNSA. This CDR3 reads CASSLGLREGLETQYF.

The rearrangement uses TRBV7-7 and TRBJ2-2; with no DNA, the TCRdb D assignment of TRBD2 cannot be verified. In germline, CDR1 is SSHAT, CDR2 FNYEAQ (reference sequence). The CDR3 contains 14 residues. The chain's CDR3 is CASSSGVGTGELFF. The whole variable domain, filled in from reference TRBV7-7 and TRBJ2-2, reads GAGVSQSPRYKVTKRGQDVTLRCDPISSHATLYWYQQALGQGPEFLTYFNYEAQPDKSGLPSDRFSAERPEGSISTLTIQRTEQRDSAMYRCASSSGVGTGELFFGEGSRLTVL.

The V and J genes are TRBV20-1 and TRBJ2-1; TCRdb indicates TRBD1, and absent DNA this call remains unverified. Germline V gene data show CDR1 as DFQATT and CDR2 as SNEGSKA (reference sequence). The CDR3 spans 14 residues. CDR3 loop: CSARDRGDYNEQFF.

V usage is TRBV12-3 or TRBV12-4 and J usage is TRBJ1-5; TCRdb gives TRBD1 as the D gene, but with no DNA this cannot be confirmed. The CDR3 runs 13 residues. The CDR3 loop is CASSGVGQATFYF.

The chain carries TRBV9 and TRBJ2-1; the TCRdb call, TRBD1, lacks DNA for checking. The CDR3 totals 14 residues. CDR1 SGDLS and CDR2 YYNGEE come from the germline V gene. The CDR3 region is CASSVGAGAYEQFF.

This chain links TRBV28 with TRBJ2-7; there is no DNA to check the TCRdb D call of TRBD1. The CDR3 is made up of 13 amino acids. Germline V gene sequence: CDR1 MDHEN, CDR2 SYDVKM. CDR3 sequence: CASSLTGKNEQYF.

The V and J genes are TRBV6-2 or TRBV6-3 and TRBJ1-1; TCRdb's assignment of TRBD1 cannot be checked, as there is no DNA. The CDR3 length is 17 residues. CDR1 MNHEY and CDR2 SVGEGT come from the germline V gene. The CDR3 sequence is CASLTHGQNKERTEAFF.

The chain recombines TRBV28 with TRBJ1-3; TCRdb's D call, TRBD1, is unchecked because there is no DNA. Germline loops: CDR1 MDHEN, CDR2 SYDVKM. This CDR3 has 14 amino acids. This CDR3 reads CASSKTGSGNTIYF.

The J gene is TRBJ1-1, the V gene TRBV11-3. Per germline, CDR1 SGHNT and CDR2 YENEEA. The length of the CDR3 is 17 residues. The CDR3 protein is CASSPLKGSLADSEAFF.

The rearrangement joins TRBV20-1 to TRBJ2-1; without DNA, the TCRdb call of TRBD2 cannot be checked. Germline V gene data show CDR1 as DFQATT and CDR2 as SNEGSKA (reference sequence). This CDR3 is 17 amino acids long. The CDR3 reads CSARPQGLAGNYNEQFF.

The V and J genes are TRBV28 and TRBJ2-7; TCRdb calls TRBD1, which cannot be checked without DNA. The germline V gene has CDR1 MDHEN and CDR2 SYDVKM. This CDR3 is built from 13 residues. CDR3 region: CASSSEQGYEQYF. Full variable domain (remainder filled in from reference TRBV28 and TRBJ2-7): DVKVTQSSRYLVKRTGEKVFLECVQDMDHENMFWYRQDPGLGLRLIYFSYDVKMKEKGDIPEGYSVSREKKERFSLILESASTNQTSMYLCASSSEQGYEQYFGPGTRLTVT.

The CDR3 loop reads CASSLPGGRYGYTF. The chain combines TRBV28 with TRBJ1-2; as DNA is missing, the TRBD1 call by TCRdb cannot be tested. The length of the CDR3 is 14 residues. Germline V gene data show CDR1 as MDHEN and CDR2 as SYDVKM.

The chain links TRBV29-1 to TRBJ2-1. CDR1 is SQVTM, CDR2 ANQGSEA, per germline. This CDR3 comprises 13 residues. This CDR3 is CSVGAVLGNEQFF.

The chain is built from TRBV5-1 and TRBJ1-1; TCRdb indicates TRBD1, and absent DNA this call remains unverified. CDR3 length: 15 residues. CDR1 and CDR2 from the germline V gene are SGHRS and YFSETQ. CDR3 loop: CASSWTTGENTEAFF.

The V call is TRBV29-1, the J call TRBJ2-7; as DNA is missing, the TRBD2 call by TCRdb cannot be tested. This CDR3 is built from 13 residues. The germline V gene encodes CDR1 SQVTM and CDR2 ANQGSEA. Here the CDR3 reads CSVGWGEGYEQYF.